A single sample gave rise to the 22 T cell receptor beta chains below, sequenced in a study of T cells in Graves' hyperthyroidism and ophthalmopathy. TCR beta CDR3 region amplification was performed from RNA transcripts. The primer set for the first-round RT-PCR of the TCR CDR3 was HTBI. MiXCR, applied by TCRdb to the multiplex PCR reads, yields one record per CDR3 protein. The sample consists of more than 500,000 distinct CDR3 sequences, about 43% of them appearing once. Sequenced sample: peripheral blood or thyroid tissue (not recorded which). All receptors derive from an adult woman with Graves' disease, either hyperthyroidism or ophthalmopathy (not recorded which).

The chain couples TRBV7-9 to TRBJ2-7; perhaps TRBD2 as D (6 bases). CDR1 is SEHNR, CDR2 FQNEAQ, per germline (reference sequence). Deletions cut 6 bases from V and 2 bases from J, with 20 bases between. This CDR3 has 16 amino acids. DNA for the CDR3: TGTGCCAGCAGTCCTCCTCTTGGAGGGCAGACCTACGAGCAGTACTTC. It codes for CASSPPLGGQTYEQYF.

This clonotype has just a few counts. An end of the junction differs from the germline gene, which may be a read error. V is TRBV12-3 or TRBV12-4 and J is TRBJ1-1; maybe TRBD1 (5 bases). This CDR3 comprises 15 residues. This chain's CDR3 is CASSRGELRNIEAFF. CDR3 bases: TGTGCCAGCAGTCGAGGGGAGCTACGGAACATTGAAGCTTTCTTT.

The rearrangement uses TRBV5-1 and TRBJ1-3; no clear D gene. Trimming pared 4 bases from V and 0 bases from J, leaving 11 bases between. The germline CDR1 and CDR2 sequences are SGHRS and YFSETQ. The CDR3 extends over 15 amino acids. CDR3 in DNA: TGCGCCAGCAGCCTGGTCGTGGGCTCTGGAAACACCATATATTTT. Its protein product is CASSLVVGSGNTIYF.

V is TRBV20-1 and J is TRBJ2-7, with 13 nucleotides matching TRBD2. CDR1 is DFQATT and CDR2 is SNEGSKA in the germline V gene (reference sequence). The J segment lost 5 bases and the V segment lost 2 bases, leaving 9 bases of the junction unmatched. The CDR3 runs 16 residues. This CDR3 reads CSARPTSGRVFDEQYF. The CDR3 DNA is TGCAGTGCTAGACCCACTAGCGGGAGGGTATTCGACGAGCAGTACTTC.

This clonotype was observed many times. The genes are TRBV5-1 and TRBJ2-5; 9 positions match TRBD2. Germline assignment: CDR1 SGHRS and CDR2 YFSETQ. There are 14 residues in the CDR3. V lost 7 bases and J lost 1; bases outside the gene matches: 5. The CDR3 coding sequence is TGCGCCAGCGGGGTAGCGGGAGTCCAAGAGACCCAGTACTTC. It is translated as CASGVAGVQETQYF.

For this clonotype: The conserved phenylalanine or tryptophan is not found at the CDR3 terminus, so this likely reflects a read error. This chain connects TRBV2 to TRBJ1-4, with no clear D. The germline V gene has CDR1 SNHLY and CDR2 FYNNEI. This CDR3 is 14 amino acids long. CDR3 sequence (DNA): TGTGCCAGCACACTCGGACTTACTAATGACAAACTGTTTCTT. It specifies CASTLGLTNDKLFL.

The CDR3 region is CASSLFQGRELFF. CDR3 in DNA: TGTGCCAGCAGCTTATTTCAGGGCCGGGAGCTGTTTTTT. The chain links TRBV7-2 to TRBJ2-2; possible D gene TRBD1, 5 bases. CDR1 SGHTA and CDR2 FQGNSA come from the germline V gene. With 2 bases removed from V and 9 bases from J, the gap between germline ends came to 10 bases. This CDR3 is 13 amino acids long.

J is TRBJ2-5 and V is TRBV10-3; D is unclear. Germline V lookup: CDR1 ENHRY, CDR2 SYGVKD. Trimming shortened V by 2 bases and J by 3 bases, and 10 bases separated the two germline ends. CDR3 length: 14 residues. CDR3 sequence (DNA): TGTGCCATCAGTGAGGTGTGGCGAGAAGAGACCCAGTACTTC. This gives the protein CAISEVWREETQYF.

The chain employs TRBV24-1 and TRBJ2-2; 7 bases are shared with TRBD1. V gave up 9 bases and J gave up 4 bases; unmatched junction bases: 13. Germline V gives CDR1 KGHDR, CDR2 SFDVKD. The CDR3 runs 16 residues. The CDR3 region is CATRDSAPLGTGELFF. The CDR3 nucleotides are TGTGCCACCCGGGACAGCGCCCCTTTGGGCACCGGGGAGCTGTTTTTT.

There are a few counts of this clonotype. This chain uses TRBV5-1 with TRBJ2-2; 7 bases match TRBD1. This CDR3 is 14 amino acids long. Germline V lookup: CDR1 SGHRS, CDR2 YFSETQ. Trimming cost V 4 bases and J 5 bases; bases outside gene matches: 5. DNA for the CDR3: TGCGCCAGCAGCGACTCGACAGGGACCGGGGAGCTGTTTTTT. This codes for CASSDSTGTGELFF.

The table lists this clonotype with a count of one. This sequence may be a read error, since a much larger clone differs from it by one base. The CDR3 nucleotides are TGTGCCATCAGGAGGTCGGCAATTCAGCCCCAGCATTTT. This encodes CAIRRSAIQPQHF. The rearrangement uses TRBV27 and TRBJ1-5; no clear D. Germline CDR1 and CDR2: MNHEY and SMNVEV (reference sequence). The V end was cut by 10 bases, the J end by 6 bases, with 16 bases between. The CDR3 contains 13 residues.

The genes are TRBV20-1 and TRBJ1-2; D remains unclear. This CDR3 has 10 amino acids. The germline V gene has CDR1 DFQATT and CDR2 SNEGSKA (reference sequence). Trimming took 4 bases from V and 7 from J, leaving 7 bases between them. The CDR3 DNA reads TGCAGTGCTATGATGGGTGGCTACACCTTC. This encodes CSAMMGGYTF.

This clonotype appeared a few times. The chain carries TRBV7-9 and TRBJ1-5; possible D gene TRBD1, 5 bases. Germline V gene data show CDR1 as SEHNR and CDR2 as FQNEAQ (reference sequence). V was trimmed by 0 bases and J by 6 bases, leaving 15 bases between them. This CDR3 comprises 16 residues. The CDR3 coding sequence is TGTGCCAGCAGCTTAGCGCAGGGTCCTCTGACTCAGCCCCAGCATTTT. This encodes CASSLAQGPLTQPQHF.

This clonotype was recorded many times. Sequence at one end of the junction differs from germline and may be a read error. The chain combines TRBV19 with TRBJ2-2; 8 bases fit TRBD2. This CDR3 contains 16 residues. Looked up from germline, CDR1 is LNHDA and CDR2 is SQIVND (reference sequence). The CDR3 nucleotides read TGCGGGTCTTCTGCAGCGGGAGATGAGGGCACCGGGGAGCTGTTTTTT. This translates into CGSSAAGDEGTGELFF.

This clonotype was seen more than once but under ten times. The chain uses TRBV7-2 and TRBJ2-3; possible D gene TRBD1, 6 bases. Germline V gives CDR1 SGHTA, CDR2 FQGNSA. V lost 5 bases, J lost 6 bases, and 15 bases lay in between. The CDR3 covers 14 residues. The CDR3 coding sequence is TGTGCCAGCAGCCAAGGTTGGGGGCGGGATACGCAGTATTTT. Translating gives CASSQGWGRDTQYF.

This rearrangement joins TRBV10-3 to TRBJ2-7; 8 positions agree with TRBD2. Germline values: CDR1 ENHRY, CDR2 SYGVKD. Unmatched junction bases numbered 12, after V lost 4 bases and J lost 7 bases. This CDR3 has 15 residues. The CDR3 coding sequence is TGTGCCATCAGTGTTGGGCGGGAGGATCTTTTTGAGCAGTACTTC. Its protein is CAISVGREDLFEQYF.

In its sample, this clonotype was seen many times. The V and J genes are TRBV20-1 and TRBJ2-7, with TRBD2 matching 13 bases. This CDR3 region has 16 residues. CDR1 DFQATT and CDR2 SNEGSKA come from the germline V gene (reference sequence). V gave up 0 bases and J gave up 6 bases; unmatched junction bases: 8. The CDR3 sequence is CSAREGTSGKSGEQYF. In DNA form, the CDR3 reads TGCAGTGCTAGAGAAGGGACTAGCGGGAAGAGTGGCGAGCAGTACTTC.

This clonotype was picked up many times. The rearrangement joins TRBV29-1 to TRBJ1-2; TRBD1 matches 8 bases. The CDR3 extends over 14 amino acids. Germline V gives CDR1 SQVTM, CDR2 ANQGSEA. V lost 6 bases and J lost 4; bases outside the gene matches: 10. CDR3 amino acids: CSVTLRGLSYGYTF. The CDR3 nucleotides are TGCAGCGTCACCCTCAGGGGGCTTAGCTATGGCTACACCTTC.

This clonotype was seen a handful of times. This chain uses TRBV7-9 with TRBJ2-7; 7 bases are shared with TRBD1. Unmatched junction bases numbered 6, after V lost 10 bases and J lost 0 bases. The CDR3 has 13 amino acids. Germline-derived CDR1 and CDR2 are SEHNR and FQNEAQ (reference sequence). Written as DNA, the CDR3 is TGTGCCATCCAGACAGGGAGCTCCTACGAGCAGTACTTC. Amino acid sequence: CAIQTGSSYEQYF.

Ten or more counts support this clonotype. The rearrangement joins TRBV20-1 to TRBJ2-7; perhaps TRBD2 as D (5 bases). Germline CDR1 and CDR2: DFQATT and SNEGSKA (reference sequence). V gave up 8 bases and J gave up 5 bases, with 19 bases separating them. The CDR3 consists of 13 residues. The CDR3 DNA is TGCAGTACTAATCTAGGCGGGTCCAACGAGCAGTACTTC. Translation gives CSTNLGGSNEQYF.

With respect to this clonotype: With a much larger clone just one base away, this may be a read error. This chain links TRBV6-5 with TRBJ2-5, with 8 bases identical to TRBD2. The CDR3 has 15 amino acids. Germline CDR1 MNHEY, CDR2 SVGAGI. The CDR3 is CAISYGAGGTETQYF. CDR3 in DNA: TGTGCCATCAGTTACGGGGCGGGAGGAACAGAGACCCAGTACTTC.

This clonotype turned up a few times. A much larger clonotype is one base distant, so this may be a read error. The chain links TRBV5-1 to TRBJ2-5; D is unresolved. Looked up from germline, CDR1 is SGHRS and CDR2 is YFSETQ. This CDR3 has 13 residues. V was trimmed by 3 bases and J by 1 base, leaving 7 bases between them. CDR3 in DNA: TGCGCCAGCAGCTGGGCGCTCCAAGAGACCCAGTACTTC. The encoded protein is CASSWALQETQYF.